This is a list of T cell receptor beta chains from one sample in a study of blood T cell repertoires in COVID-19. Data came from immunoSEQ multiplex PCR; TCRdb stores just in-frame clones and leaves some out. In the table there are roughly 200,000 clones, under 90% of which are singletons. Sequenced: peripheral blood. These receptors came from a person aged 65 to 79 with COVID-19, enrolled during active disease. CDR3s include the opening cysteine and the closing phenylalanine or tryptophan. A D gene is named only where the DNA matches it firmly. Rows may omit the clone size; those that give it use once, few, many or a size class.

CDR3nt | CDR3aa | v_gene | abundance | d_gene | j_gene
TGTGCCAGCAGTGACAGGGGTAGCAATCAGCCCCAGCATTTT | CASSDRGSNQPQHF | TRBV6-4 | . | . | TRBJ1-5
TGTGCCAGTAGTTCCAACCCGTACAGCCGGAGAAACACCATATATTTT | CASSSNPYSRRNTIYF | TRBV19 | . | . | TRBJ1-3
TGTGCCAGCTCCCTAAGACGATCCGGGTACGAGCAGTACTTC | CASSLRRSGYEQYF | TRBV7-2 | few | . | TRBJ2-7
TGTGCCAGCAGCTTTTTTGGAGGGGTTACCTACGAGCAGTACTTC | CASSFFGGVTYEQYF | TRBV7-8 | once | . | TRBJ2-7
TGTGCCAGCAGTCCACAGATCTTTTTCATGAACACTGAAGCTTTCTTT | CASSPQIFFMNTEAFF | TRBV27 | . | . | TRBJ1-1
TGCGCCAGCAGCCAAGATGGGGGGGCGGTTAGCGGCTACACCTTC | CASSQDGGAVSGYTF | TRBV4-3 | once | . | TRBJ1-2
TGTGCCAGCACCTACCAGGGCGGAGTGGGAGAGACCCAGTACTTC | CASTYQGGVGETQYF | TRBV5-4 | . | . | TRBJ2-5
TGTGCCAGCAGCTTCAATGGAAACACCATATATTTT | CASSFNGNTIYF | TRBV6-2/TRBV6-3 | . | . | TRBJ1-3
TGCGCCAGCAGTCCGTCGCGTCTGACTACAGGGATCGGAGAGACCCAGTACTTC | CASSPSRLTTGIGETQYF | TRBV5-1 | once | . | TRBJ2-5
TGCAGTGCTAGTCGACCGGGTGGGGGGAGATTCACAGATACGCAGTATTTT | CSASRPGGGRFTDTQYF | TRBV20-1 | . | . | TRBJ2-3
TGTGCCAGCAGCTTAGGGGCGGGGGGTCGGTTCTTC | CASSLGAGGRFF | TRBV11-2 | . | TRBD2 | TRBJ2-1
TGTGCCACCAGTGATTTCCTGGGACAGGGCTATGAGCAGTTCTTC | CATSDFLGQGYEQFF | TRBV24-1 | . | TRBD1 | TRBJ2-1
TGTGCCAGCTCACCACGCGGCTGGACTAGCGGTGACTCCTACAATGAGCAGTTCTTC | CASSPRGWTSGDSYNEQFF | TRBV18 | once | TRBD2 | TRBJ2-1
TGTGCCAGCACCTTACCCTTCAGGGAAGATACGCAGTATTTT | CASTLPFREDTQYF | TRBV5-6 | . | . | TRBJ2-3
TGTGCCAGCAGCTCCGGGACTAGCTGGGGAGGAAAAGAGACCCAGTACTTC | CASSSGTSWGGKETQYF | TRBV11-3 | few | TRBD2 | TRBJ2-5
TGCGCCAGCAGCCAAGGAGAAGAGGGTAGCGTTTGGTTCTTC | CASSQGEEGSVWFF | TRBV4-3 | . | . | TRBJ2-1
TGTGCCAGCAGTGAAGCCTGGGCGAATAATTCACCCCTCCACTTT | CASSEAWANNSPLHF | TRBV6-1 | . | . | TRBJ1-6
TGTGCCAGCAGTTCGCCAGGGAATCAGCCCCAGCATTTT | CASSSPGNQPQHF | TRBV12-3/TRBV12-4 | . | . | TRBJ1-5
TGTGCCAGCAGCTCCTACAGGGACGGCTACACCTTC | CASSSYRDGYTF | TRBV7-2 | . | . | TRBJ1-2
TGTGCCAGCAGCCCCCGACTAGCGGGGGACAATGAGCAGTTCTTC | CASSPRLAGDNEQFF | TRBV7-9 | . | TRBD2 | TRBJ2-1
TGTGCCAGCCGACAGGGTTCCGGCTACACCTTC | CASRQGSGYTF | TRBV28 | once | TRBD1 | TRBJ1-2